Below are 30 T cell receptor beta chains sequenced from a single sample in a study. MiXCR, run by TCRdb on the 5' RACE reads, gives a single entry per CDR3 protein. The table records under 35,000 distinct CDR3 sequences, roughly 26% of them present only once. Specimen: naive CD4+ T cells sorted from a lymph node. Subset defined: naive CD4+ T cells, CD4+CD45RA+CD25-. The receptor set was obtained from a female donor with breast cancer.

In regard to this clonotype: The conserved closing phenylalanine or tryptophan is absent in this CDR3, likely reflecting a read error. The V gene is TRBV12-3 or TRBV12-4, the J gene TRBJ2-1; 8 bases fit TRBD1. The J call may be in error: the DNA end matches TRBJ2-7 better. The CDR3 is 14 residues long. The CDR3 loop reads CASSSDRELYEQYY. As DNA, the CDR3 is TGTGCCAGCAGTTCGGACAGGGAACTATACGAGCAGTACTAC.

Worth noting for this clonotype: A much larger clone lies one base from this, so it may be a read error. The chain recombines TRBV5-1 with TRBJ1-2; weak D call: TRBD1 (5 bases). The V end was cut by 0 bases, the J end by 7 bases, with 13 bases between. CDR1 and CDR2 from the germline V gene are SGHRS and YFSETQ. CDR3 length equals 14 residues. CDR3 protein: CASSLAGTEGGYTF. The DNA for the CDR3 is TGCGCCAGCAGCTTGGCCGGGACGGAAGGTGGCTACACCTTC.

Regarding this clonotype: This may come from a read error, since a much larger clone is one base off. This CDR3 is missing its conserved last phenylalanine or tryptophan, likely due to a read error. The chain recombines TRBV3-1 with TRBJ2-7, with 11 bases aligning to TRBD1. V trimming: 4 bases; J trimming: 5 bases; junction bases outside the gene matches: 10. CDR1 is LGHDT, CDR2 YNNKEL, per germline (reference sequence). This CDR3 is built from 16 residues. The CDR3 DNA is TGTGCCAGCAGCCCAGCCCCCGGACAGGGGGCCCACGAGCAGTACTCC. It codes for CASSPAPGQGAHEQYS.

Concerning this clonotype itself: At one boundary the junction diverges from the germline segment, which might be a read error. V gene TRBV20-1 combines with J gene TRBJ2-7, with 8 bases matching TRBD2. Per the germline V gene, CDR1 is DFQATT and CDR2 is SNEGSKA (reference sequence). This CDR3 comprises 15 residues. CDR3 loop: CSAPFAGLESCEQYF. CDR3 bases: TGCAGTGCTCCCTTTGCGGGACTAGAATCCTGCGAGCAGTACTTC.

As regards this clonotype: A much larger clone lies a single base off, so this may be a read error. The chain is built from TRBV15 and TRBJ1-4, with D maybe TRBD1 (6 bases). This CDR3 region has 15 residues. Per germline, CDR1 LNHNV and CDR2 YYDKDF (reference sequence). Trimming removed 5 bases at V and 5 bases at J, with 15 bases between. The CDR3 DNA reads as TGTGCCACCAGCCGAAGACAGGCTTCAAATGAAAAACTGTTTTTT. This encodes CATSRRQASNEKLFF. The full variable domain, its missing parts supplied by reference TRBV15 and TRBJ1-4, is DAMVIQNPRYQVTQFGKPVTLSCSQTLNHNVMYWYQQKSSQAPKLLFHYYDKDFNNEADTPDNFQSRRPNTSFCFLDIRSPGLGDTAMYLCATSRRQASNEKLFFGSGTQLSVL.

The rearrangement uses TRBV29-1 and TRBJ2-3; TRBD1 matches at 7 bases. Germline V gene data show CDR1 as SQVTM and CDR2 as ANQGSEA. The CDR3 extends over 16 amino acids. Trimming removed 3 bases from V and 5 bases from J; junction bases left unmatched: 14. CDR3 bases: TGCAGCGTTGAGCCGATGGACAGGCGGTACGGAGATACGCAGTATTTT. Translating gives CSVEPMDRRYGDTQYF.

The V call is TRBV7-9, the J call TRBJ2-1; no reliable D call. Germline lookup yields CDR1 SEHNR and CDR2 FQNEAQ (reference sequence). This CDR3 has 15 amino acids. V lost 2 bases to trimming and J lost 6 bases, with 14 bases between them. DNA of the CDR3: TGTGCCAGCAGCTTAAGGGCTTTGGGTAGCAATGAGCAGTTCTTC. Translating it yields CASSLRALGSNEQFF.

V gene TRBV4-1 combines with J gene TRBJ2-7, with D perhaps matching TRBD1 (5 bases). Trimming took 1 base from V and 12 from J, leaving 13 bases between them. The CDR3 is made up of 12 amino acids. The germline CDR1 and CDR2 sequences are MGHRA and YSYEKL. The CDR3 loop is CASSQGPRELYF. The DNA for the CDR3 is TGCGCCAGCAGCCAAGGCCCCAGGGAACTGTACTTC.

This clonotype was counted only a few times. V usage is TRBV28 and J usage is TRBJ2-7; 8 bases align to TRBD1. This CDR3 has 15 residues. In germline, CDR1 is MDHEN, CDR2 SYDVKM. V dropped 6 bases and J dropped 0; count of bases not matched to a gene: 7. The DNA of the CDR3 is TGTGCCAGCAGACCAGGGGGCACCCACTCCTACGAGCAGTACTTC. It specifies CASRPGGTHSYEQYF.

Regarding this clonotype: One end of the junction varies from germline; a read error may be responsible. The CDR3 sequence is CASSEGRLLNGYTF. In nucleotides, the CDR3 is TGTGCCAGCAGCGAGGGACGGCTACTTAATGGCTACACCTTC. The rearrangement links TRBV5-1 to TRBJ1-2, with a possible D match to TRBD1 (5 bases). This CDR3 region has 14 residues. CDR1 and CDR2 (germline): SGHRS, YFSETQ. Full variable domain (remainder filled in from reference TRBV5-1 and TRBJ1-2): KAGVTQTPRYLIKTRGQQVTLSCSPISGHRSVSWYQQTPGQGLQFLFEYFSETQRNKGNFPGRFSGRQFSNSRSEMNVSTLELGDSALYLCASSEGRLLNGYTFGSGTRLTVV.

The J gene is TRBJ1-2, the V gene TRBV6-6; D may be TRBD1 (5 bases). Germline V gene data show CDR1 as MNHNY and CDR2 as SVGAGI (reference sequence). Trimming removed 4 bases from V and 7 bases from J, with 13 bases in between. The CDR3 length is 13 residues. The CDR3 spells CASSSGLSGGYTF. The CDR3 DNA sequence: TGTGCCAGCAGTTCAGGGTTAAGTGGTGGCTACACCTTC.

V usage is TRBV6-5 and J usage is TRBJ2-1; D is unclear. Germline values: CDR1 MNHEY, CDR2 SVGAGI. This CDR3 comprises 13 residues. Trimming cost V 7 bases and J 0 bases, with 7 bases left between them. The CDR3 protein is CASKYSSYNEQFF. CDR3 nucleotides: TGTGCCAGCAAATATTCCTCCTACAATGAGCAGTTCTTC.

This clonotype was found a few times. The rearrangement uses TRBV7-8 and TRBJ2-3; 12 bases align to TRBD2. In germline, CDR1 is SGHVS, CDR2 FQNEAQ. The CDR3 has 20 residues. The V and J ends lost 1 base and 2 bases, in that order; junction bases with no gene match: 13. The CDR3: CASSLETSGSGFMATDTQYF. Written as DNA, the CDR3 is TGTGCCAGCAGCTTAGAGACTAGCGGGAGTGGGTTTATGGCCACAGATACGCAGTATTTT.

In the case of this clonotype: A read error may produce the germline difference seen at one junction end. The chain joins TRBV12-3 or TRBV12-4 to TRBJ2-1, with TRBD1 matching over 8 bases. This CDR3 contains 15 residues. CDR3: CAGSFRQGASNEQFF. The CDR3 nucleotides are TGTGCCGGCAGTTTTCGGCAGGGGGCAAGCAATGAGCAGTTCTTC.

This clonotype was counted only a few times. The chain recombines TRBV27 with TRBJ2-7; 8 nucleotides match TRBD2. The V gene's germline CDR1 is MNHEY and CDR2 SMNVEV (reference sequence). The V segment lost 2 bases and the J segment 1 base; nucleotides outside the gene matches: 4. The CDR3 covers 15 residues. The CDR3 nucleotides read TGTGCCAGCAGTTTAGGGTCTAGCGGGTCCTACGAGCAGTACTTC. Residues: CASSLGSSGSYEQYF.

By proportion, this clonotype is medium-sized. The V gene is TRBV29-1, the J gene TRBJ1-4; D remains ambiguous. V was pared by 7 bases and J by 5 bases, with 14 bases between. Germline-derived CDR1 and CDR2 are SQVTM and ANQGSEA. CDR3 length equals 13 residues. The CDR3 sequence: CSASQNRNEKLFF. The CDR3 nucleotides read TGCAGCGCCTCACAGAACCGGAATGAAAAACTGTTTTTT.

Comments on this clonotype: This may be a read error, as it is one base from a much larger clone. This chain uses TRBV10-3 with TRBJ2-1; weak D call: TRBD2 (6 bases). Germline V gene sequence: CDR1 ENHRY, CDR2 SYGVKD. V lost 7 bases to trimming and J lost 6 bases, with 16 bases between them. This CDR3 is 14 amino acids long. The CDR3, as DNA: TGTGCCATCACCCCGGACTACCCCTCCAATGAGCAGTTCTTC. Residues: CAITPDYPSNEQFF.

The chain joins TRBV7-9 to TRBJ2-1, with D possibly matching TRBD2 (6 bases). This CDR3 region has 14 residues. Per the germline V gene, CDR1 is SEHNR and CDR2 is FQNEAQ (reference sequence). The germline V and J ends were trimmed by 1 base and 6 bases, with 10 bases remaining between them. The CDR3 loop is CASSLGGASNEQFF. The CDR3 coding sequence is TGTGCCAGCAGCTTAGGCGGGGCCAGCAATGAGCAGTTCTTC.

This chain connects TRBV7-8 to TRBJ2-5; D is uncertain. CDR3 length: 12 amino acids. Per germline, CDR1 SGHVS and CDR2 FQNEAQ. V was shortened by 2 bases and J by 5 bases, with 6 bases between the two germline ends. Written as DNA, the CDR3 is TGTGCCAGCAGCTTAAGTTCGGAGACCCAGTACTTC. Its translation: CASSLSSETQYF.

The table lists this clonotype with a few counts. This chain joins TRBV20-1 and TRBJ2-3; D gene uncertain. Trimming took 3 bases from V and 0 from J, leaving 13 bases between them. The CDR3 spans 15 residues. CDR1 DFQATT and CDR2 SNEGSKA come from the germline V gene (reference sequence). DNA for the CDR3: TGCAGTGCTAGCTGGTTCGGTTCTAGCACAGATACGCAGTATTTT. Translated: CSASWFGSSTDTQYF.

This sequence joins TRBV9 and TRBJ1-4; 9 positions match TRBD1. Germline CDR1 and CDR2: SGDLS and YYNGEE. The CDR3 is made up of 16 amino acids. Trimming took 4 bases from V and 8 from J; bases not matched to a gene: 12. The CDR3 region has the DNA TGTGCCAGCAGCTCGACCTCGGGGACAGGGTGGGAAAAACTGTTTTTT. It yields the protein CASSSTSGTGWEKLFF.

As concerns this clonotype: A much larger clone lies one base from this, so it may be a read error. CDR3: CASRYGLAPDTQYF. In DNA, the CDR3 is TGCGCCAGCCGCTACGGGCTAGCCCCAGATACGCAGTATTTT. The chain couples TRBV5-1 to TRBJ2-3; possibly TRBD2 for D (5 bases). This CDR3 has 14 amino acids. Germline V CDR1 and CDR2: SGHRS, YFSETQ. V was shortened by 7 bases and J by 4 bases, with 16 bases between the two germline ends. Full variable domain (missing parts from reference TRBV5-1 and TRBJ2-3): KAGVTQTPRYLIKTRGQQVTLSCSPISGHRSVSWYQQTPGQGLQFLFEYFSETQRNKGNFPGRFSGRQFSNSRSEMNVSTLELGDSALYLCASRYGLAPDTQYFGPGTRLTVL.

The chain is built from TRBV10-3 and TRBJ2-1; 13 bases agree with TRBD2. The junction had 4 bases not matched to a gene; V was cut back by 2 bases and J by 6 bases. Germline assignment: CDR1 ENHRY and CDR2 SYGVKD. The CDR3 runs to 16 residues. CDR3 in DNA: TGTGCCATCAGTGAGCGACTAGCGGGAGGTAGCAATGAGCAGTTCTTC. It yields the protein CAISERLAGGSNEQFF.

The chain has TRBV19 and TRBJ2-3; a weak D match, TRBD1 (6 bases). The V and J ends lost 7 bases and 5 bases respectively, with 19 bases between them. Germline V CDR1 and CDR2: LNHDA, SQIVND (reference sequence). There are 15 residues in the CDR3. CDR3 protein: CASTPGQRSRDTQYF. The DNA for the CDR3 is TGTGCCAGTACTCCGGGACAAAGGAGCCGAGATACGCAGTATTTT.

The rearrangement links TRBV27 to TRBJ2-7, with 8 bases lining up with TRBD1. The germline V gene has CDR1 MNHEY and CDR2 SMNVEV (reference sequence). The CDR3 extends over 14 amino acids. V lost 6 bases and J lost 5; bases outside the gene matches: 9. The CDR3 spells CASSDRGLVDEQYF. CDR3 bases: TGTGCCAGCAGCGACAGGGGCCTCGTCGACGAGCAGTACTTC.

This clonotype was picked up a small number of times. The chain couples TRBV5-1 to TRBJ2-5; no definite D call. Trimming took 1 base from V and 0 from J, leaving 7 bases between them. CDR1 SGHRS and CDR2 YFSETQ come from the germline V gene. The CDR3 is made up of 14 amino acids. CDR3 amino acids: CASSLTGHQETQYF. CDR3 coding DNA: TGCGCCAGCAGCTTGACCGGCCACCAAGAGACCCAGTACTTC.

The V and J genes are TRBV5-1 and TRBJ1-2; 7 nucleotides align to TRBD1. The CDR3 is 15 residues long. Germline CDR1 and CDR2: SGHRS and YFSETQ. Losses at the gene ends were 0 bases for V and 8 bases for J; bases not matched to a gene: 10. The CDR3 protein is CASSLGLTGAEGYTF. The CDR3 DNA follows: TGCGCCAGCAGCTTGGGACTCACAGGGGCAGAAGGCTACACCTTC.

The CDR3 reads CASSLASSYEQYF. Here the CDR3 DNA reads TGTGCCAGCAGTTTGGCGAGCTCCTACGAGCAGTACTTC. The chain couples TRBV27 to TRBJ2-7; D gene uncertain. The CDR3 runs 13 residues. Germline CDR1 is MNHEY and CDR2 is SMNVEV (reference sequence). The V gene lost 3 bases and the J gene lost 0 bases, with 6 bases spanning the gap.

This rearrangement joins TRBV4-2 to TRBJ2-7; tentatively, D is TRBD1 (5 bases). This CDR3 contains 13 residues. Germline loops: CDR1 LGHNA, CDR2 YNFKEQ. This chain's CDR3 is CARDLDTSYEQYF. CDR3 sequence (DNA): TGTGCTAGAGACCTGGACACGAGCTACGAGCAGTACTTC.

This clonotype was recorded many times. The rearrangement joins TRBV6-5 to TRBJ2-1, with a weak D call TRBD2 (5 bases). Trimming stripped 8 bases from V and 8 bases from J, with 22 bases between. Germline CDR1 MNHEY, CDR2 SVGAGI. The CDR3 runs 15 residues. CDR3 coding DNA: TGTGCCAGCTGGGAGCATGGGAGTAGCTGGTATGAGCAGTTCTTC. It yields the protein CASWEHGSSWYEQFF.